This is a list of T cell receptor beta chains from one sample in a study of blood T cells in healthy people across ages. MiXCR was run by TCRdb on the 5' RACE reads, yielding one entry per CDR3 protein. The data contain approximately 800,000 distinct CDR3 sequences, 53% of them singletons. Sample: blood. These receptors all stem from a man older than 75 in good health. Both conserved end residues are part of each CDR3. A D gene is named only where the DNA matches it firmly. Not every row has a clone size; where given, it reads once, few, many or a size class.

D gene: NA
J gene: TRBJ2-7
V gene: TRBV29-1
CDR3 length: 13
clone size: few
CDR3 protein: CSVRPGVAYEQYF
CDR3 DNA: TGCAGCGTGCGGCCAGGGGTGGCCTACGAGCAGTACTTC

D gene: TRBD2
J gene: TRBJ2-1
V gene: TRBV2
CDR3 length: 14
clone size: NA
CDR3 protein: CASSGLAGDNEQFF
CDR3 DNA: TGTGCCAGCAGTGGACTAGCGGGAGACAATGAGCAGTTCTTC

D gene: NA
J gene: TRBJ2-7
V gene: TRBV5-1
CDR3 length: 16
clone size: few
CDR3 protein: CASSRSNSGTSYEQYF
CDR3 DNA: TGCGCCAGCAGCCGCTCTAATAGCGGTACCTCCTACGAGCAGTACTTC

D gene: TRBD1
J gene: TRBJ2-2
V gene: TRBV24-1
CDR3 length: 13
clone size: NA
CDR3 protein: CATGGQGRGELFF
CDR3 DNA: TGTGCCACCGGCGGACAGGGGAGAGGGGAGCTGTTTTTT

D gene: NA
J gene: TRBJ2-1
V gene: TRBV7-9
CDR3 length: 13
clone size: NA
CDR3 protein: CASSSGAASSKFF
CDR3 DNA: TGTGCCAGCAGCTCCGGGGCTGCCTCGAGCAAGTTCTTC

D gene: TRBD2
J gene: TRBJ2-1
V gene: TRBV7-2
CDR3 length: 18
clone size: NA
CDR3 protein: CASSLRGLAGGGGVEQFF
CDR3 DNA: TGTGCCAGCAGCTTAAGGGGACTAGCGGGAGGCGGTGGGGTTGAGCAGTTCTTC

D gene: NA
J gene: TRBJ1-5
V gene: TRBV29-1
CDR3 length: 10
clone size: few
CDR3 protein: CSVGCGPQHF
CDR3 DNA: TGCAGCGTTGGCTGCGGGCCCCAGCATTTT

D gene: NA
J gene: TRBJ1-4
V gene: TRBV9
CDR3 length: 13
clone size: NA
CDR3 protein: CASSVAGSEKLFF
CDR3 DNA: TGTGCCAGCAGCGTAGCGGGCAGCGAAAAACTGTTTTTT

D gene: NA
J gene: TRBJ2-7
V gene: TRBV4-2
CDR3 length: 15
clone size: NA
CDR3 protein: CASSQAARGGDEQYF
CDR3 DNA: TGTGCCAGCAGCCAAGCCGCGCGGGGCGGCGACGAGCAGTACTTC

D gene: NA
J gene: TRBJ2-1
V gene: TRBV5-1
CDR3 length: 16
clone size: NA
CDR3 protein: CASSGDDGSSYNEQFF
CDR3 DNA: TGCGCCAGCAGCGGCGACGACGGGAGCTCCTACAATGAGCAGTTCTTC

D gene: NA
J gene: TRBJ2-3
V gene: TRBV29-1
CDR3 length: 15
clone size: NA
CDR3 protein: CSVGGQSPGADTQYF
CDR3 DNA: TGCAGCGTTGGGGGCCAGAGCCCTGGGGCAGATACGCAGTATTTT

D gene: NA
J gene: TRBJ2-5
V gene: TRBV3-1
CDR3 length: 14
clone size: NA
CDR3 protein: CASSPRDSGETQYF
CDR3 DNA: TGTGCCAGCAGCCCCCGGGACTCGGGAGAGACCCAGTACTTC

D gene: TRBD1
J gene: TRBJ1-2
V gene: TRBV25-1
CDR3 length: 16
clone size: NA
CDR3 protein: CASSDPGQGLNYGYTF
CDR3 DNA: TGTGCCAGCAGTGATCCGGGACAGGGGCTAAACTATGGCTACACCTTC

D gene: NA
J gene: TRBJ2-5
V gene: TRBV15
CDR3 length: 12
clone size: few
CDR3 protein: CATRRDQGTQYF
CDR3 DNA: TGTGCCACCAGGCGAGACCAGGGGACCCAGTACTTC

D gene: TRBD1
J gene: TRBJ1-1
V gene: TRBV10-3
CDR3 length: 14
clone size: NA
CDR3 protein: CAIRDHRGNTEAFF
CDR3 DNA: TGTGCCATCAGAGACCACAGGGGAAACACTGAAGCTTTCTTT

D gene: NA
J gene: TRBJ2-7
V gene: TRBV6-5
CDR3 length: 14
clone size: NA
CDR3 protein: CASTRTFSSYEQYF
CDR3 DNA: TGTGCCAGCACACGGACATTTTCGAGTTACGAGCAGTACTTC

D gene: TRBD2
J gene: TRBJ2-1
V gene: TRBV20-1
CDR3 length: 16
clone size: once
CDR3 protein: CSAATSGRGGYNEQFF
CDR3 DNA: TGCAGTGCCGCGACTAGCGGAAGAGGGGGGTACAATGAGCAGTTCTTC

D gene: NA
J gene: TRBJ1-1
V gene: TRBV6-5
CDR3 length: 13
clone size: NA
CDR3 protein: CATEGRANTEAFF
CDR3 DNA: TGTGCCACCGAGGGGAGGGCGAACACTGAAGCTTTCTTT

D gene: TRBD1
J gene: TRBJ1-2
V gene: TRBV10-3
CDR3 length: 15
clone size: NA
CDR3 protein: CAITATGGASGGYTF
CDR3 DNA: TGTGCCATCACTGCCACAGGGGGCGCCTCAGGGGGCTACACCTTC

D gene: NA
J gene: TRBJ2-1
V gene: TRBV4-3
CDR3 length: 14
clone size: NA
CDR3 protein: CASSQTRIYNEQFF
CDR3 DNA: TGCGCCAGCAGCCAAACTAGAATTTACAATGAGCAGTTCTTC

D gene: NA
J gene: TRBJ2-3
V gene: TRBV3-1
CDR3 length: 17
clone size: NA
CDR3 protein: CASSLHARSGGTDTQYF
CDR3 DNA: TGTGCCAGCAGCCTCCATGCTAGGTCAGGGGGCACAGATACGCAGTATTTT

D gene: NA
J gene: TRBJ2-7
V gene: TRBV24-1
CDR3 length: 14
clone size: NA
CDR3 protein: CATSDPAKGYEQYF
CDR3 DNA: TGTGCCACCAGTGATCCGGCTAAAGGCTACGAGCAGTACTTC

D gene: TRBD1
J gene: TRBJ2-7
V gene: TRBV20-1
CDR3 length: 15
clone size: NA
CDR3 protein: CSALNPGQGPYEQYF
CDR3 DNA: TGCAGTGCTTTAAACCCCGGACAGGGGCCCTACGAGCAGTACTTC

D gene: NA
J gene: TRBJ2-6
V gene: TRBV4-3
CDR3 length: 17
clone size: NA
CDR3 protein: CASSPGGLYSGANVLTF
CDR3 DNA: TGCGCCAGCAGCCCTGGGGGCCTCTACTCTGGGGCCAACGTCCTGACTTTC

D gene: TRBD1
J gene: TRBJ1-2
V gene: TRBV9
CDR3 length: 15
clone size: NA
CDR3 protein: CASSPRDRTNYGYTF
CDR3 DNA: TGTGCCAGCAGCCCCCGGGACAGGACTAACTATGGCTACACCTTC

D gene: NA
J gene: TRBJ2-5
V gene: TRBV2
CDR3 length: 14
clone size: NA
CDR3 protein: CASSETPIGYAQYF
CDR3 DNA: TGTGCCAGCAGTGAAACCCCAATCGGGTACGCGCAGTACTTC

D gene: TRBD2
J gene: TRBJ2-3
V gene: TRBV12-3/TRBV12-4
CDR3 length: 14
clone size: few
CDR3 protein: CASSRSGSNRYAYF
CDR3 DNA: TGTGCCAGCAGCCGGAGCGGGAGTAACAGATACGCGTATTTT

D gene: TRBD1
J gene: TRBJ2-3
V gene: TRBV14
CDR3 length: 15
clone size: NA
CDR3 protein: CASSRRDRGPDTQYF
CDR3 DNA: TGTGCCAGCAGCCGCCGGGACAGAGGTCCCGATACGCAGTATTTT

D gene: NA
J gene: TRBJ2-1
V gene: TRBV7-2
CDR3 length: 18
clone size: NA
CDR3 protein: CASNRMPISGESYNEQFF
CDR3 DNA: TGTGCCAGCAATCGAATGCCCATTAGCGGCGAATCCTACAATGAGCAGTTCTTC

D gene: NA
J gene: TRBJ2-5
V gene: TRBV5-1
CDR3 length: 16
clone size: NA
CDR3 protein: CASSSGGSGVQETQYF
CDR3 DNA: TGCGCCAGCAGCTCAGGGGGTAGCGGGGTACAAGAGACCCAGTACTTC

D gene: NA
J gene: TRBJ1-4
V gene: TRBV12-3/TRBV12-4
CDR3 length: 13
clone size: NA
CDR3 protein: CASSQGSNEKLFF
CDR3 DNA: TGTGCCAGCAGTCAGGGTTCTAATGAAAAACTGTTTTTT

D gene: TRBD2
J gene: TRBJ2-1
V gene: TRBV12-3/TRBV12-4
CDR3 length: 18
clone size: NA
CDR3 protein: CASSLWPREVDDNNEQFF
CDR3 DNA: TGTGCCAGCAGTTTATGGCCCCGGGAGGTCGATGACAACAATGAGCAGTTCTTC

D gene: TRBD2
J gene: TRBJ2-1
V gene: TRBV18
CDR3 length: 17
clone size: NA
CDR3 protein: CASSPQGAAGGANEQFF
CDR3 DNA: TGTGCCAGCTCACCACAAGGCGCGGCGGGGGGGGCCAATGAGCAGTTCTTC

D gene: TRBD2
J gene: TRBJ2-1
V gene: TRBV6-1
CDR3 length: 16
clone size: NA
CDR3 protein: CASSESLAATYNEQFF
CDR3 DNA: TGTGCCAGCAGTGAATCGCTAGCGGCCACCTACAATGAGCAGTTCTTC

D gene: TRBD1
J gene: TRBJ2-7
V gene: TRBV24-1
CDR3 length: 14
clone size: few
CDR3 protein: CATSGTGRNNEQYF
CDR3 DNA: TGTGCCACCAGTGGGACAGGGCGAAACAATGAGCAGTACTTC

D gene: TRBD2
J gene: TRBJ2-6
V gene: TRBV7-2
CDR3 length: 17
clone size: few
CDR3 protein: CASSLLAGVTGANVLTF
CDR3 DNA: TGTGCCAGCAGCTTACTAGCGGGTGTAACTGGGGCCAACGTCCTGACTTTC

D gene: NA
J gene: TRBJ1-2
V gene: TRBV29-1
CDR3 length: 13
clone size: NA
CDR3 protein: CSVGGGVNYGYTF
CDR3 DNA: TGCAGCGTTGGAGGAGGAGTAAACTATGGCTACACCTTC

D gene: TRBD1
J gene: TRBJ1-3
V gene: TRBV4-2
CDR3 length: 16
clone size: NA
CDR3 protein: CASSPRGGGGGNTIYF
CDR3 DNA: TGTGCCAGCAGCCCCAGGGGAGGGGGCGGTGGAAACACCATATATTTT

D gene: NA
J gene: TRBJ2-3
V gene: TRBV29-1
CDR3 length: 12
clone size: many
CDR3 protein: CSVRTGPDTQYF
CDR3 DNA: TGCAGCGTTAGAACAGGGCCAGATACGCAGTATTTT

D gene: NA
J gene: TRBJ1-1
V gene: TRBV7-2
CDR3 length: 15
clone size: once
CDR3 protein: CASSLARAGNTEAFF
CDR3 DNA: TGTGCCAGCAGCTTAGCCAGGGCAGGGAACACTGAAGCTTTCTTT

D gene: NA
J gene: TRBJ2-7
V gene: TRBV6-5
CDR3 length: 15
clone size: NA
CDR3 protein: CASRGGSAGSYEQYF
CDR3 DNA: TGTGCCAGCAGAGGTGGTTCAGCGGGCTCCTACGAGCAGTACTTC

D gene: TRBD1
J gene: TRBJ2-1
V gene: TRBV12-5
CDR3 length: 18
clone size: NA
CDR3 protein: CASGLTLGQPRSYNEQFF
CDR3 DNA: TGTGCTAGTGGTTTGACCCTGGGACAGCCCCGATCCTACAATGAGCAGTTCTTC

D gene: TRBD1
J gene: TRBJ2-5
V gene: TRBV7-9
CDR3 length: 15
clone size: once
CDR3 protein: CASSPGTALGETQYF
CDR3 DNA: TGTGCCAGCAGCCCCGGGACAGCTTTGGGAGAGACCCAGTACTTC

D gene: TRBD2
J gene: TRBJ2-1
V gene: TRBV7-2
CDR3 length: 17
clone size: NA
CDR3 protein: CASTSGEGREAYNEQFF
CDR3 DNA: TGTGCCAGCACCTCCGGGGAGGGGCGAGAAGCCTACAATGAGCAGTTCTTC

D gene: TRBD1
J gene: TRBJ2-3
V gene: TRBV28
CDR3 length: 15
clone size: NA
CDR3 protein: CASIKGAREHRYAYF
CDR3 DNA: TGTGCCAGCATCAAGGGGGCAAGGGAGCACAGATACGCGTATTTT

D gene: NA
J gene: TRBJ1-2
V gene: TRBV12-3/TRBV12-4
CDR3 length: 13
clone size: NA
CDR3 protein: CASSHDRIGGYTF
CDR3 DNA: TGTGCCAGCAGTCATGACAGGATCGGTGGCTACACCTTC

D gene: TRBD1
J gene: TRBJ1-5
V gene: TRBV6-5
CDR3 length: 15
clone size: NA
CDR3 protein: CASSRDRVYNQPQHF
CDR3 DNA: TGTGCCAGCAGCCGGGACAGGGTTTACAATCAGCCCCAGCATTTT

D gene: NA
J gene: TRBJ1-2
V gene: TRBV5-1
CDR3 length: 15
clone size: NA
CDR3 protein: CASSTGTGGNSGYTF
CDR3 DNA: TGCGCCAGCAGCACCGGGACGGGGGGAAACTCCGGCTACACCTTC

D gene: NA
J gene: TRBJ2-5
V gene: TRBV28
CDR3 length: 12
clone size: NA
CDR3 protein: CASVGGAETQYF
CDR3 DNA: TGTGCCAGCGTTGGGGGGGCCGAGACCCAGTACTTC

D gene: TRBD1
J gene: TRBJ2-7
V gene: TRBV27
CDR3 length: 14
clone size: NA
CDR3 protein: CASSPGQVNYEQYF
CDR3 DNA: TGTGCCAGCAGTCCGGGACAGGTGAACTACGAGCAGTACTTC